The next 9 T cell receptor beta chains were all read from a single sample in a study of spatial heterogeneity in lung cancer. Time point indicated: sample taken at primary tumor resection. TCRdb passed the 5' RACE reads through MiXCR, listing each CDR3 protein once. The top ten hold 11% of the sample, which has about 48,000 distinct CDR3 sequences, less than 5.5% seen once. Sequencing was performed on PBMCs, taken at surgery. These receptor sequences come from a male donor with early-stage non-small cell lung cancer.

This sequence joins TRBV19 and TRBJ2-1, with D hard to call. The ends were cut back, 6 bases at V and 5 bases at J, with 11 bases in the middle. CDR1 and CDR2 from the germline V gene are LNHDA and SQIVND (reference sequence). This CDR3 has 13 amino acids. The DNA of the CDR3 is TGTGCCAGTAGAGTGGGCGGCCACAATGAGCAGTTCTTC. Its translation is CASRVGGHNEQFF.

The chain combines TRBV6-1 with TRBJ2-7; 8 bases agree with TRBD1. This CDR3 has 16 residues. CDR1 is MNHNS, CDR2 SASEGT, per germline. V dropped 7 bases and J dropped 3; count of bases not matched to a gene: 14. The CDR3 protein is CASTRMAGTGHYEQYF. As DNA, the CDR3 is TGTGCCAGCACCCGCATGGCCGGGACAGGTCACTACGAGCAGTACTTC.

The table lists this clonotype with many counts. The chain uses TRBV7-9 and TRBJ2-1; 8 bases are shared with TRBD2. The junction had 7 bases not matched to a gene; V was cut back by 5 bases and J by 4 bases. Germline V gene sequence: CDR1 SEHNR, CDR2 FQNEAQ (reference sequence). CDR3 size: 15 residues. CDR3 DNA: TGTGCCAGCAGCCCCTCCGGGAGGGGATACAATGAGCAGTTCTTC. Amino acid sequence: CASSPSGRGYNEQFF.

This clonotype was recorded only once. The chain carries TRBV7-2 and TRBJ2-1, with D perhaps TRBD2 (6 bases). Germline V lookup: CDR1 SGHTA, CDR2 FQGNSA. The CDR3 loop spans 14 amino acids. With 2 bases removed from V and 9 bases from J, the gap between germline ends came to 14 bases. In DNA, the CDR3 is TGTGCCAGCAGCTTACCGGGAGCACATAGTGAGCAGTTCTTC. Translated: CASSLPGAHSEQFF.

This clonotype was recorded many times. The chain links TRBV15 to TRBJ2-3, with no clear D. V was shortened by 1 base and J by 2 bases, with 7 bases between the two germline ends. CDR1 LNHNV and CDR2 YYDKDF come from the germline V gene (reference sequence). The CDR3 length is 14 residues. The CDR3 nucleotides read TGTGCCACCAGCAGAGTGAGGATCACAGATACGCAGTATTTT. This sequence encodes CATSRVRITDTQYF.

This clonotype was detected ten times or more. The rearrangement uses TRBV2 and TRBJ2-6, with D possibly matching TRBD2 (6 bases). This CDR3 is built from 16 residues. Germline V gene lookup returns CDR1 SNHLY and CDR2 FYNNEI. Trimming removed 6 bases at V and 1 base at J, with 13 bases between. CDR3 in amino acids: CASRGGGPSGANVLTF. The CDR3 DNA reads TGTGCCAGCAGGGGGGGTGGCCCTTCTGGGGCCAACGTCCTGACTTTC.

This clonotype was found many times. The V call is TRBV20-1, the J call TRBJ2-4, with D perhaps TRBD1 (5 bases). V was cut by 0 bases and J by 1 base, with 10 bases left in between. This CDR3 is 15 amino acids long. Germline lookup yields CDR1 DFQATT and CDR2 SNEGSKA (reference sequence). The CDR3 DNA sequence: TGCAGTGCTAGAGAAGGGGTTCTGGCCAAAAACATTCAGTACTTC. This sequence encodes CSAREGVLAKNIQYF.

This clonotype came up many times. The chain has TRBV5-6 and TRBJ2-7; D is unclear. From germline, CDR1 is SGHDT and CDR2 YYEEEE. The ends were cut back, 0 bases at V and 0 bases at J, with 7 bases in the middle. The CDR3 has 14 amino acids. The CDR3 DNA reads TGTGCCAGCAGCTTGGCCGGGTACTCCTACGAGCAGTACTTC. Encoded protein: CASSLAGYSYEQYF.

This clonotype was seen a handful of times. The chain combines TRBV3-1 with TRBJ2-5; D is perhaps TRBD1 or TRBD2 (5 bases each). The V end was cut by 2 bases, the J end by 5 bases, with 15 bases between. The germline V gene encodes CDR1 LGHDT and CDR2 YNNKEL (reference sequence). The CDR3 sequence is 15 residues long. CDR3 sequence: CASSQRGTAVETQYF. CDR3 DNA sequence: TGTGCCAGCAGCCAAAGAGGGACGGCTGTGGAGACCCAGTACTTC.